This T cell receptor beta chain derives from a study of T cell changes during pregnancy in multiple sclerosis. Using immunoSEQ multiplex PCR, the repertoire was profiled, and TCRdb retains in-frame clones only, with some absent. This table has about 80,000 clones, approximately 93% appearing once. This CDR3 region has 17 residues. The J segment lost 0 bases and the V segment lost 1 base, leaving 8 bases of the junction unmatched. Germline CDR1 and CDR2: SNHLY and FYNNEI. The source is a female donor in good health, enrolled as a control in a pregnancy study. V is TRBV2 and J is TRBJ2-5; 7 bases map to TRBD2. Sequenced material: peripheral blood, taken in the second trimester of pregnancy. The CDR3 nucleotides read TGTGCCAGCAGTGAAGGGAGGAGCGGGACGTACCAAGAGACCCAGTACTTC. Translated, it gives CASSEGRSGTYQETQYF. Combining the CDR3 with reference TRBV2 and TRBJ2-5 gives the whole variable domain EPEVTQTPSHQVTQMGQEVILRCVPISNHLYFYWYRQILGQKVEFLVSFYNNEISEKSEIFDDQFSVERPDGSNFTLKIRSTKLEDSAMYFCASSEGRSGTYQETQYFGPGTRLLVL.